These 27 T cell receptor beta chains originate from one sample sequenced in a study of cytomegalovirus exposure and HLA in healthy donors. 13 Jbeta primers and 60 Vbeta primers were used for the PCR. Libraries were prepared by immunoSEQ multiplex PCR; TCRdb keeps only in-frame clonotypes and omits some of them. Here the sample spans a few hundred thousand clones, under 80% being singletons. Input material: PBMCs. The receptors were sampled from a female donor in good health and CMV-seronegative.

This chain joins TRBV2 and TRBJ1-2, with D maybe TRBD1 (6 bases). The germline gives CDR1 SNHLY, CDR2 FYNNEI. CDR3 length: 16 residues. V lost 6 bases, J lost 8 bases, and 25 bases lay in between. CDR3: CASSGLQVTGKGGYTF. The CDR3 DNA reads as TGTGCCAGCAGCGGCCTACAAGTTACAGGGAAAGGCGGCTACACCTTC. Variable domain in full (rest from reference TRBV2 and TRBJ1-2): EPEVTQTPSHQVTQMGQEVILRCVPISNHLYFYWYRQILGQKVEFLVSFYNNEISEKSEIFDDQFSVERPDGSNFTLKIRSTKLEDSAMYFCASSGLQVTGKGGYTFGSGTRLTVV.

This chain connects TRBV30 to TRBJ1-1, with 8 positions matching TRBD1. The CDR3 totals 13 residues. Germline V gene sequence: CDR1 GTSNPN, CDR2 SVGIG (reference sequence). Trimming at V came to 5 bases and at J to 4 bases, leaving 6 bases not matched to a gene. The CDR3 DNA reads as TGTGCCTGGGACGACAGGGGAGGCACTGAAGCTTTCTTT. This translates into CAWDDRGGTEAFF.

J is TRBJ1-2 and V is TRBV11-2; 9 bases align to TRBD1. The CDR3 is made up of 15 amino acids. Per the germline V gene, CDR1 is SGHAT and CDR2 is FQNNGV. J was trimmed by 6 bases and V by 5 bases; bases with no gene match: 10. The CDR3 reads CASSHRTGAEDGYTF. CDR3 bases: TGTGCCAGCAGCCACCGGACAGGGGCCGAGGATGGCTACACCTTC.

The chain employs TRBV5-1 and TRBJ1-1; D unresolved. Trimming shortened V by 0 bases and J by 2 bases, and 8 bases separated the two germline ends. The CDR3 is 14 residues long. Germline V gene lookup returns CDR1 SGHRS and CDR2 YFSETQ. CDR3 residues: CASSLVSGNTEAFF. The DNA for the CDR3 is TGCGCCAGCAGCTTGGTCTCAGGTAACACTGAAGCTTTCTTT. The full variable domain, in which reference TRBV5-1 and TRBJ1-1 provide the parts outside the CDR3, is KAGVTQTPRYLIKTRGQQVTLSCSPISGHRSVSWYQQTPGQGLQFLFEYFSETQRNKGNFPGRFSGRQFSNSRSEMNVSTLELGDSALYLCASSLVSGNTEAFFGQGTRLTVV.

The chain combines TRBV19 with TRBJ2-7, with D possibly being TRBD1 (6 bases). CDR3 length: 14 residues. CDR1 and CDR2 (germline): LNHDA, SQIVND (reference sequence). The germline V and J ends were trimmed by 3 bases and 3 bases, with 12 bases remaining between them. CDR3 nucleotide sequence: TGTGCCAGTAGTATCGGGGTACAGGGCTACGAGCAGTACTTC. Translating gives CASSIGVQGYEQYF.

The V call is TRBV5-4, the J call TRBJ2-1; the match to TRBD2 covers 7 bases. Germline lookup yields CDR1 SGHNT and CDR2 YYREEE (reference sequence). J lost 0 bases, V lost 2 bases, and 8 bases had no gene match. This CDR3 region has 17 residues. CDR3 nucleotides: TGTGCCAGCAGCTTTGAGGGAGGGGTAGGCTCCTACAATGAGCAGTTCTTC. Its protein is CASSFEGGVGSYNEQFF. The variable domain in full, completed from reference TRBV5-4 and TRBJ2-1, reads ETGVTQSPTHLIKTRGQQVTLRCSSQSGHNTVSWYQQALGQGPQFIFQYYREEENGRGNFPPRFSGLQFPNYSSELNVNALELDDSALYLCASSFEGGVGSYNEQFFGPGTRLTVL.

The chain uses TRBV28 and TRBJ1-4, with 9 bases aligning to TRBD1. The CDR3 is 18 residues long. Per germline, CDR1 MDHEN and CDR2 SYDVKM. Losses at the gene ends were 6 bases for V and 4 bases for J; bases not matched to a gene: 15. The CDR3 spells CASSRDREGPWGNEKLFF. The CDR3, as DNA: TGTGCCAGCAGCAGGGACAGGGAAGGTCCTTGGGGTAATGAAAAACTGTTTTTT. The variable domain in full, completed from reference TRBV28 and TRBJ1-4, reads DVKVTQSSRYLVKRTGEKVFLECVQDMDHENMFWYRQDPGLGLRLIYFSYDVKMKEKGDIPEGYSVSREKKERFSLILESASTNQTSMYLCASSRDREGPWGNEKLFFGSGTQLSVL.

The V gene is TRBV18, the J gene TRBJ2-5; 8 bases are shared with TRBD1. V gave up 0 bases and J gave up 1 base; unmatched junction bases: 4. Germline lookup yields CDR1 KGHSH and CDR2 LQKENI. The CDR3 length is 16 residues. The CDR3 spells CASSPPTTGAQETQYF. CDR3 in DNA: TGTGCCAGCTCACCACCGACGACAGGGGCCCAAGAGACCCAGTACTTC.

This chain connects TRBV7-9 to TRBJ2-3; D uncertain. From germline, CDR1 is SEHNR and CDR2 FQNEAQ (reference sequence). V shed 5 bases and J shed 1 base, with 13 bases lying between them. The CDR3 is 15 amino acids. CDR3 DNA: TGTGCCAGCAGCCCATGGAGCGCCCGCACAGATACGCAGTATTTT. Amino acid sequence: CASSPWSARTDTQYF.

This sequence joins TRBV28 and TRBJ2-7; 10 bases match TRBD2. V dropped 7 bases and J dropped 5; count of bases not matched to a gene: 11. The CDR3 is 15 residues long. The germline V gene encodes CDR1 MDHEN and CDR2 SYDVKM. The CDR3 coding sequence is TGTGCCAGCACCCCCGCCGGGACTAGCGAAAACGAGCAGTACTTC. This codes for CASTPAGTSENEQYF.

The chain joins TRBV15 to TRBJ1-1, with D hard to call. This CDR3 region has 15 residues. Germline CDR1 reads LNHNV; CDR2 reads YYDKDF (reference sequence). Trimming removed 0 bases from V and 1 base from J, with 9 bases in between. CDR3 amino acids: CATSRDQQKNTEAFF. In DNA form, the CDR3 reads TGTGCCACCAGCAGAGATCAACAGAAGAACACTGAAGCTTTCTTT.

This chain links TRBV10-2 with TRBJ2-7; weak D call: TRBD2 (5 bases). The CDR3 covers 15 residues. V lost 2 bases and J 0 bases, leaving 11 bases between the germline ends. Germline CDR1 WSHSY, CDR2 SAAADI. CDR3 sequence (DNA): TGCGCCAGCAGTGAGGCGGAGGCCCCCTCCTACGAGCAGTACTTC. This gives the protein CASSEAEAPSYEQYF.

CDR3 protein: CASSQDPLAGDYNEQFF. Written as DNA, the CDR3 is TGCGCCAGCAGCCAAGATCCTTTAGCGGGCGATTACAATGAGCAGTTCTTC. The chain joins TRBV4-1 to TRBJ2-1; 7 bases agree with TRBD2. The germline CDR1 and CDR2 sequences are MGHRA and YSYEKL. The CDR3 sequence is 17 residues long. The V gene end was trimmed by 0 bases and the J gene end by 4 bases; junction bases not matched to a gene: 9.

The chain couples TRBV11-2 to TRBJ2-7; 9 bases match TRBD2. This CDR3 is 15 amino acids long. The germline gives CDR1 SGHAT, CDR2 FQNNGV. V gave up 1 base and J gave up 4 bases; unmatched junction bases: 5. CDR3 amino acids: CASSLVVSGSYEQYF. In nucleotides, the CDR3 is TGTGCCAGCAGCTTAGTAGTTAGCGGGAGTTACGAGCAGTACTTC.

The CDR3 here is CASSEVITSTTHGYTF. The CDR3 DNA reads as TGTGCCAGCAGTGAAGTGATAACATCAACCACGCATGGCTACACCTTC. The V call is TRBV2, the J call TRBJ1-2; no firm D call. The CDR3 runs 16 residues. Trimming removed 1 base from V and 6 bases from J, with 18 bases in between. Germline-derived CDR1 and CDR2 are SNHLY and FYNNEI.

The sample holds one count of this clone. V and J are TRBV5-8 and TRBJ1-4, with D hard to call. Germline CDR1 reads SGHTS; CDR2 reads YDEGEE. V was shortened by 2 bases and J by 0 bases, with 14 bases between the two germline ends. The CDR3 totals 17 residues. The CDR3 loop reads CASSFYFGETTNEKLFF. DNA of the CDR3: TGTGCCAGCAGCTTTTATTTCGGAGAGACAACTAATGAAAAACTGTTTTTT.

The chain combines TRBV7-2 with TRBJ2-7; 10 nucleotides align to TRBD2. Unmatched junction bases numbered 13, after V lost 5 bases and J lost 6 bases. CDR3 length: 16 residues. Germline V CDR1 and CDR2: SGHTA, FQGNSA. CDR3 bases: TGTGCCAGCAGCCCCTCCCGGCTAGCGGGAGTTCGCGAGCAGTACTTC. Translating gives CASSPSRLAGVREQYF.

V and J are TRBV28 and TRBJ2-7, with 8 bases that match TRBD1. The V gene's germline CDR1 is MDHEN and CDR2 SYDVKM. V trimming: 11 bases; J trimming: 1 base; junction bases outside the gene matches: 7. The CDR3 sequence is 13 residues long. The CDR3 spells CAGGTGLSYEQYF. The CDR3 DNA sequence: TGTGCCGGAGGGACAGGTTTATCCTACGAGCAGTACTTC.

V usage is TRBV6-5 and J usage is TRBJ2-7; TRBD1 might be the D (6 bases). Germline CDR1 is MNHEY and CDR2 is SVGAGI. The CDR3 consists of 13 residues. V was pared by 7 bases and J by 5 bases, with 15 bases between. The CDR3 sequence is CASNRGGTDEQYF. As DNA, the CDR3 is TGTGCCAGCAACCGAGGGGGTACGGACGAGCAGTACTTC.

This clone was counted only a few times. The J gene is TRBJ1-5, the V gene TRBV6-1, with D maybe TRBD1 (5 bases). V shed 5 bases and J shed 1 base, with 9 bases lying between them. CDR1 is MNHNS and CDR2 is SASEGT in the germline V gene. There are 14 residues in the CDR3. Here the CDR3 reads CASSWGGSNQPQHF. CDR3 nucleotide sequence: TGTGCCAGCAGTTGGGGGGGAAGCAATCAGCCCCAGCATTTT.

This chain connects TRBV19 to TRBJ1-1; 12 nucleotides align to TRBD1. Germline CDR1 reads LNHDA; CDR2 reads SQIVND (reference sequence). The CDR3 has 17 amino acids. Germline trimming cut 10 bases from V and 5 bases from J; bases unmatched to any gene: 17. The CDR3 reads CATRGDRGLGYRTEAFF. CDR3 in DNA: TGTGCCACCCGGGGGGACAGGGGGCTTGGGTATAGAACTGAAGCTTTCTTT.

In the case of this clone: Mismatch with germline at one junction end may stem from a read error. CDR3 DNA: TGTGCCAGCAGTTTGTCACAGGTGACCTATGAGCAGTACTTC. Its protein is CASSLSQVTYEQYF. The gene calls are TRBV6-1 and TRBJ2-7, with TRBD1 as a possible D gene (5 bases). The germline CDR1 and CDR2 sequences are MNHNS and SASEGT. This CDR3 is 14 amino acids long.

This clone is a singleton in its sample. The chain carries TRBV2 and TRBJ2-7, with no clear D. The CDR3 extends over 13 amino acids. Germline V gene sequence: CDR1 SNHLY, CDR2 FYNNEI. Trimming removed 3 bases at V and 7 bases at J, with 13 bases between. The CDR3 region has the DNA TGTGCCAGCAGTGACATCCTAGTCTGGGAGCAGTACTTC. Its protein product is CASSDILVWEQYF.

The chain combines TRBV11-3 with TRBJ2-2, with TRBD2 as a possible D gene (6 bases). In germline, CDR1 is SGHNT, CDR2 YENEEA. V lost 3 bases, J lost 6 bases, and 11 bases lay in between. The CDR3 loop spans 14 amino acids. In DNA form, the CDR3 reads TGTGCCAGCAGCTTCGGGACTCTGGCCGGGGAGCTGTTTTTT. Translating gives CASSFGTLAGELFF.

The chain recombines TRBV25-1 with TRBJ2-1, with 7 bases that match TRBD2. Losses at the gene ends were 4 bases for V and 4 bases for J; bases not matched to a gene: 10. CDR1 is MGHDK, CDR2 SYGVNS, per germline. The CDR3 has 16 amino acids. The CDR3 is CASSGPGTKYYNEQFF. The CDR3 region has the DNA TGTGCCAGCAGTGGTCCCGGGACTAAGTATTACAATGAGCAGTTCTTC.

The chain recombines TRBV6-5 with TRBJ1-1; tentative D call: TRBD1 (6 bases). This CDR3 contains 12 residues. V was pared by 6 bases and J by 5 bases, with 10 bases between. Germline V gene sequence: CDR1 MNHEY, CDR2 SVGAGI. This CDR3 reads CASREGGTEAFF. The CDR3 nucleotides are TGTGCCAGCAGAGAAGGGGGAACTGAAGCTTTCTTT.

J is TRBJ2-1 and V is TRBV5-1; 10 bases are a match to TRBD1. Germline V gene data show CDR1 as SGHRS and CDR2 as YFSETQ. After removal of 0 bases from V and 15 bases from J, the junction contained 3 bases not matched to a gene. This CDR3 is built from 12 residues. This CDR3 is CASSLGTGGMFF. The CDR3 DNA follows: TGCGCCAGCAGCTTGGGGACAGGGGGGATGTTCTTC. The full variable domain, its missing parts supplied by reference TRBV5-1 and TRBJ2-1, is KAGVTQTPRYLIKTRGQQVTLSCSPISGHRSVSWYQQTPGQGLQFLFEYFSETQRNKGNFPGRFSGRQFSNSRSEMNVSTLELGDSALYLCASSLGTGGMFFGPGTRLTVL.